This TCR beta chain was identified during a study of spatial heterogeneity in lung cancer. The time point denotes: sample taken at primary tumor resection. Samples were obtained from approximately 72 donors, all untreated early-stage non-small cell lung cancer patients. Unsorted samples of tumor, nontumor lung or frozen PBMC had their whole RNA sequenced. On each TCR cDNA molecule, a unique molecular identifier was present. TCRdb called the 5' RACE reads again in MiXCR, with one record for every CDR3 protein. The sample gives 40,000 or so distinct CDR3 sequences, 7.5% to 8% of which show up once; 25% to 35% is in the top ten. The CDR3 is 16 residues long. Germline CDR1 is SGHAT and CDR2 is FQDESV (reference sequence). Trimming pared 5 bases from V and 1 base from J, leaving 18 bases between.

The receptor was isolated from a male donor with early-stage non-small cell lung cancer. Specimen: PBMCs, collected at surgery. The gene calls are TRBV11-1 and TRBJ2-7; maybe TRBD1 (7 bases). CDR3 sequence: CASSRIGGTASYEQYF. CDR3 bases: TGTGCCAGCAGCCGCATAGGCGGGACAGCATCCTACGAGCAGTACTTC.